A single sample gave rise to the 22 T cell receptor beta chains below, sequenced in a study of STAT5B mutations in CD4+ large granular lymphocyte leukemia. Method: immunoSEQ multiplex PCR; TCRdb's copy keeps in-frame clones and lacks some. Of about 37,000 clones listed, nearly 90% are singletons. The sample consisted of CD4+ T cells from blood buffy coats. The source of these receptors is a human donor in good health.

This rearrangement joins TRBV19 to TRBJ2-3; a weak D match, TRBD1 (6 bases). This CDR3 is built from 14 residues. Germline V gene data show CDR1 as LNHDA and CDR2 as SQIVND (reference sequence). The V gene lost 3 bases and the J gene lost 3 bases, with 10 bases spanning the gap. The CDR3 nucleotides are TGTGCCAGTAGTATTAACAGGGAAACAGATACGCAGTATTTT. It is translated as CASSINRETDTQYF. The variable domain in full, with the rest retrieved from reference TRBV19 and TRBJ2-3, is DGGITQSPKYLFRKEGQNVTLSCEQNLNHDAMYWYRQDPGQGLRLIYYSQIVNDFQKGDIAEGYSVSREKKESFPLTVTSAQKNPTAFYLCASSINRETDTQYFGPGTRLTVL.

In nucleotides, the CDR3 is TGTGCCAGCAGTCCCTCCGGGGTCTCTGGAAACACCATATATTTT. Residues: CASSPSGVSGNTIYF. This chain joins TRBV6-1 and TRBJ1-3; D is unresolved. Trimming left V 5 bases short and J 0 bases short, with 11 bases between. The CDR3 extends over 15 amino acids. Germline V gene lookup returns CDR1 MNHNS and CDR2 SASEGT.

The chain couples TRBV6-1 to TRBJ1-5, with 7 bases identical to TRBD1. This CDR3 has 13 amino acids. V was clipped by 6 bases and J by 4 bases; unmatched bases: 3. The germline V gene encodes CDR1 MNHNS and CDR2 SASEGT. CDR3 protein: CASRGTANQPQHF. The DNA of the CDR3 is TGTGCCAGCAGAGGGACAGCTAATCAGCCCCAGCATTTT.

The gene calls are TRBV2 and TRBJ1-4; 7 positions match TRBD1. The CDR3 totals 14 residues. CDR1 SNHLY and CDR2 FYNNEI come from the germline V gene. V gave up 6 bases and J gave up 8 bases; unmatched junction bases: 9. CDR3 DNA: TGTGCCAGCAGGGCCGGGACAGAAGACGAAAAACTGTTTTTT. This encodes CASRAGTEDEKLFF.

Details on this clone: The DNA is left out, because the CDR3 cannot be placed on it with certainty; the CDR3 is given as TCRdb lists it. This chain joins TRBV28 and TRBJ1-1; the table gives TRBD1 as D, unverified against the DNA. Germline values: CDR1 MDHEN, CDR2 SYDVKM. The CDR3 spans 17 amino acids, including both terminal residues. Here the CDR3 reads CASRSSRGQYFGTEAFF.

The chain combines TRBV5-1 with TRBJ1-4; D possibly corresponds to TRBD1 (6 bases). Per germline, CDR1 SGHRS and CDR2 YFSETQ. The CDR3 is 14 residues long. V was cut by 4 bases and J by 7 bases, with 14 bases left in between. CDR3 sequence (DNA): TGCGCCAGCAGCCCAACAGGGCAGAGTGAAAAACTGTTTTTT. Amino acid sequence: CASSPTGQSEKLFF. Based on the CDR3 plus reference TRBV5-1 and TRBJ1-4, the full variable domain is KAGVTQTPRYLIKTRGQQVTLSCSPISGHRSVSWYQQTPGQGLQFLFEYFSETQRNKGNFPGRFSGRQFSNSRSEMNVSTLELGDSALYLCASSPTGQSEKLFFGSGTQLSVL.

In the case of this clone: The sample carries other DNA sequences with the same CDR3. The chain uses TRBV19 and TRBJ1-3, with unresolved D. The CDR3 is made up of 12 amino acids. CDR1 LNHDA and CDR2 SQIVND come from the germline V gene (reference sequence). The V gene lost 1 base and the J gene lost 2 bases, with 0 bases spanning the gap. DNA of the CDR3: TGTGCCAGTAGTATAGCTGGAAACACCATATATTTT. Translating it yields CASSIAGNTIYF.

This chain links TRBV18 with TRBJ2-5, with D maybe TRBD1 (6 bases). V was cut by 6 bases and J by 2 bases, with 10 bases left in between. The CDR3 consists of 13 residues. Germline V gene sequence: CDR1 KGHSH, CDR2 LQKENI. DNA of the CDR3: TGTGCCAGCTCCCGGGACATACAAGAGACCCAGTACTTC. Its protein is CASSRDIQETQYF.

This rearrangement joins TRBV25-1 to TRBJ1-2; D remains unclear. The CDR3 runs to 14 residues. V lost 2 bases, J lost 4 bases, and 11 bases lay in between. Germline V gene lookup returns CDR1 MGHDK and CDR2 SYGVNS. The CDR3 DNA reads TGTGCCAGCAGTGAAGGCCCAGAGTTCTATGGCTACACCTTC. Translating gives CASSEGPEFYGYTF.

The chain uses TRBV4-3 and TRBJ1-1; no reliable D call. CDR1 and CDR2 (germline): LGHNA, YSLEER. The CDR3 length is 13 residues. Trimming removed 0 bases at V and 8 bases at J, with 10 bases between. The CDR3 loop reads CASSQDGRGEAFF. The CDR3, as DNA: TGCGCCAGCAGCCAAGATGGGCGGGGAGAAGCTTTCTTT.

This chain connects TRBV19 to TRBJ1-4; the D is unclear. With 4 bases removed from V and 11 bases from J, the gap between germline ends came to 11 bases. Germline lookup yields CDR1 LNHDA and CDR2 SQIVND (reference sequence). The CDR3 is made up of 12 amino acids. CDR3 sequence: CASSTPPEKLFF. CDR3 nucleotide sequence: TGTGCCAGTAGTACCCCCCCGGAGAAACTGTTTTTT.

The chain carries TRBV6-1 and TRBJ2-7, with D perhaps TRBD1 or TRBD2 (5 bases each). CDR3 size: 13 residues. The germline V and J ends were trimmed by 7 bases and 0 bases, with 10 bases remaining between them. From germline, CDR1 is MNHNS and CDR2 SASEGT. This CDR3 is CASIRGPSYEQYF. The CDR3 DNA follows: TGTGCCAGCATACGGGGACCCTCCTACGAGCAGTACTTC.

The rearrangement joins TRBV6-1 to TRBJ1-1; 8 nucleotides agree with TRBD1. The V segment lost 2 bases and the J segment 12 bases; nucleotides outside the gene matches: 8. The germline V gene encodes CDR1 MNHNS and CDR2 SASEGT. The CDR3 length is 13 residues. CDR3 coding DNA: TGTGCCAGCAGTGAAAGAAGGCAGGGGGCAACTTTCTTT. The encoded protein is CASSERRQGATFF.

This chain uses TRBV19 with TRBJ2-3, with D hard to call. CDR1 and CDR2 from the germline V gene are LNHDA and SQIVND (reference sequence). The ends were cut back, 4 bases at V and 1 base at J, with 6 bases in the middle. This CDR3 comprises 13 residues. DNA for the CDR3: TGTGCCAGTAGTAAACTGCGCACAGATACGCAGTATTTT. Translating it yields CASSKLRTDTQYF. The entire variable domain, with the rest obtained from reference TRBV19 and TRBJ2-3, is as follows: DGGITQSPKYLFRKEGQNVTLSCEQNLNHDAMYWYRQDPGQGLRLIYYSQIVNDFQKGDIAEGYSVSREKKESFPLTVTSAQKNPTAFYLCASSKLRTDTQYFGPGTRLTVL.

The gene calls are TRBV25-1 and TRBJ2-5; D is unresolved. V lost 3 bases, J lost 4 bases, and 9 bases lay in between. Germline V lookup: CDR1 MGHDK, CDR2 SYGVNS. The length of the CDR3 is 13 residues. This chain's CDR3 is CASSDDNLETQYF. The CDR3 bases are TGTGCCAGCAGTGACGACAACTTAGAGACCCAGTACTTC.

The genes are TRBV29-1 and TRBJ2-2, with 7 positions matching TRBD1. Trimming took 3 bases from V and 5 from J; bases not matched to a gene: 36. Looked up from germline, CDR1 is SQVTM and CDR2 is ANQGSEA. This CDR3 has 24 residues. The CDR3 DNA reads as TGCAGCGTTGACAATTACGGGACAGCTACTAACTTAAAGCTGTCCCGGATGAGGACCGGGGAGCTGTTTTTT. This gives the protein CSVDNYGTATNLKLSRMRTGELFF.

The CDR3 spells CASTFRSLSTDTQYF. CDR3 DNA: TGTGCCAGCACCTTCCGGAGTCTTAGCACAGATACGCAGTATTTT. The chain couples TRBV7-2 to TRBJ2-3; no clear D. CDR1 is SGHTA and CDR2 is FQGNSA in the germline V gene. The CDR3 has 15 amino acids. Between the trimmed V and J ends, which lost 7 bases and 0 bases, there was a span of 14 bases.

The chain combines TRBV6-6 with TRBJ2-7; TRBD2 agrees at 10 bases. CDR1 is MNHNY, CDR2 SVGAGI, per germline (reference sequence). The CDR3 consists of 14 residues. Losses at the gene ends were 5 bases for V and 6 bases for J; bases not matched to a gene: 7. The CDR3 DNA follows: TGTGCCAGCAGTCAGCGGGAGGGGGCCAGCGAGCAGTACTTC. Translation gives CASSQREGASEQYF.

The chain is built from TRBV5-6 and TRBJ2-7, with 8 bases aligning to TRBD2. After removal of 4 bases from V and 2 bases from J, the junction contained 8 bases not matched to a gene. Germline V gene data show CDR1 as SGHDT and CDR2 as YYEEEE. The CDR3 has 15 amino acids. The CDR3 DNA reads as TGTGCCAGCAGCCCTCGGGCGGGGGGTGCCTACGAGCAGTACTTC. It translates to CASSPRAGGAYEQYF.

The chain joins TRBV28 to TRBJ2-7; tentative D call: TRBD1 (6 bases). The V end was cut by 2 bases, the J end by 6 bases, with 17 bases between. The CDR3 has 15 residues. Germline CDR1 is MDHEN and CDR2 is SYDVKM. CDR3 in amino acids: CASSLGVRGVGEQYF. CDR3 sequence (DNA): TGTGCCAGCAGTTTAGGAGTCAGGGGTGTTGGCGAGCAGTACTTC.

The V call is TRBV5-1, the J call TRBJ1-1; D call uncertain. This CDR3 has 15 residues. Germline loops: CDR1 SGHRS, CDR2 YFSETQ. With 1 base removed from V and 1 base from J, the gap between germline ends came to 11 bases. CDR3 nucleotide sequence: TGCGCCAGCAGCTTGCAAGACCCCGGGAACACTGAAGCTTTCTTT. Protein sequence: CASSLQDPGNTEAFF.

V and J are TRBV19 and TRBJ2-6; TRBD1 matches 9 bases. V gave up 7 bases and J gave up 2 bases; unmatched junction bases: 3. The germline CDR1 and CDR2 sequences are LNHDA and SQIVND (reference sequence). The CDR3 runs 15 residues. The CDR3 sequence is CASKTGGAGANVLTF. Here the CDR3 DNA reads TGTGCCAGTAAAACAGGGGGCGCTGGGGCCAACGTCCTGACTTTC.